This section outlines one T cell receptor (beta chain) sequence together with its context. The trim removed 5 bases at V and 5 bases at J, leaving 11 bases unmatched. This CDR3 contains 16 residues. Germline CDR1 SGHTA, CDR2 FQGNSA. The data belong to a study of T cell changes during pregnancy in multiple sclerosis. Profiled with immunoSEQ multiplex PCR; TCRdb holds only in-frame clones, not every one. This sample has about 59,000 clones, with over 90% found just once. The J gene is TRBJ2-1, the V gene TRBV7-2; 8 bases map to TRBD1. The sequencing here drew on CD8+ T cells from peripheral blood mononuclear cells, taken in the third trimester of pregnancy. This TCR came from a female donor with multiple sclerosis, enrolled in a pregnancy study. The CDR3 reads CASSPGQGFFDNEQFF. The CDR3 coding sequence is TGTGCCAGCAGCCCAGGACAGGGTTTTTTTGACAATGAGCAGTTCTTC.